The TCR gamma chain described here comes from a study of Vδ1+ human thymocytes. Regarding the study as a whole: Unexpected Vdelta2 sequences could cause misinterpretation of bulk repertoire data. Thymic delta-chain repertoires held roughly 20% Vdelta2 sequences and few Vdelta3, despite high sort purity. Highly polyclonal TRG and TRD repertoires with Gaussian CDR3 length distributions appeared in thymus.

As concerns this clone: No antigen is known for it.

CDR1 and CDR2 (germline): EGSTGY, YDSYTSSV. V shed 2 bases and J 2 bases; nucleotides not matched to a gene: 6. CDR3 size: 14 residues. RNA was extracted from the cells and then reverse transcribed. Pooled V-gene forward primers with one constant-region reverse primer generated the CDR3 amplicons by multiplex PCR. TCRdb reapplied CATT to the multiplex PCR reads. The table has about 36,000 gamma-chain clones, roughly 21% seen once. Alphabeta T cells were depleted, then CD3+ Vdelta1+ Vdelta2- thymocytes were FACS-sorted. Purity of the sorted Vdelta1+ thymocytes ranged from roughly 98% to 99.6%. This chain uses TRGV4 with TRGJ1 or TRGJ2. The sequenced sample consisted of Vdelta1+ gamma-delta thymocytes from the thymus. Subset noted: FACS-sorted CD3+ TCRalphabeta- TCRVdelta1+ TCRVdelta2- thymocytes. The receptor's source is a girl under three years old who had congenital heart surgery. The CDR3 protein is CATWDAGDYYKKLF. CDR3 nucleotide sequence: TGTGCCACCTGGGATGCCGGAGATTATTATAAGAAACTCTTT.